A single sample is the source of the 9 T cell receptor beta chains below, sequenced in a study of shared clonotypes between healthy human individuals. Assay used: immunoSEQ multiplex PCR; TCRdb lists only in-frame clones, some missing. The table lists about 700,000 clones, 92% of them singletons. CD8 cells regarded as naive lacked CD45RO, were positively chosen for CCR7, and omitted terminally differentiated effector memory CD45RA+ cells. Sequencing used naive CD8+ T cells sorted from blood. The receptors were sampled from a young man in good health.

Notes on this clone: Additional DNA sequences in this sample encode the identical CDR3. The rearrangement joins TRBV27 to TRBJ2-7, with 7 bases lining up with TRBD1. With V trimmed by 0 bases and J by 7 bases, 6 bases remained unmatched. CDR1 is MNHEY, CDR2 SMNVEV, per germline (reference sequence). The CDR3 contains 14 residues. For the CDR3, the DNA is TGTGCCAGCAGTTTATCAAATAGGGGGCGAGAGCAGTACTTC. Translated: CASSLSNRGREQYF.

The chain recombines TRBV7-8 with TRBJ2-1; a possible D gene is TRBD2 (5 bases). The V and J ends lost 6 bases and 9 bases respectively, with 9 bases between them. Germline V gene sequence: CDR1 SGHVS, CDR2 FQNEAQ. CDR3 length: 11 residues. The CDR3 bases are TGTGCCAGCAGAAGTGGAGGTGAGCAGTTCTTC. Protein: CASRSGGEQFF.

CDR3 DNA: TGTGCCAGCAGCAAAGGTCTGGATACGCAGTATTTT. The encoded protein is CASSKGLDTQYF. The chain recombines TRBV21-1 with TRBJ2-3; the listed D gene, TRBD2, was not tested against the DNA. TRBV21-1 is noted as a pseudogene. CDR3 length: 12 amino acids.

This clone came up once. V is TRBV28 and J is TRBJ2-2, with unresolved D. The CDR3 has 15 amino acids. CDR1 is MDHEN, CDR2 SYDVKM, per germline. V was pared by 3 bases and J by 2 bases, with 10 bases between. Here the CDR3 DNA reads TGTGCCAGCAGTTTGGGCGACACAAACACCGGGGAGCTGTTTTTT. As protein: CASSLGDTNTGELFF.

This chain joins TRBV7-3 and TRBJ2-2; 10 bases fit TRBD2. The CDR3 has 16 residues. With 3 bases clipped from V and 1 base from J, the junction kept 2 bases outside the gene matches. In germline, CDR1 is SGHTA, CDR2 FQGTGA. The CDR3 DNA reads as TGTGCCAGCAGCTTTGGACTAGCGGAGAACACCGGGGAGCTGTTTTTT. As protein: CASSFGLAENTGELFF.

This clone was detected once. The chain has TRBV4-1 and TRBJ1-2; D ambiguous. The germline CDR1 and CDR2 sequences are MGHRA and YSYEKL. There are 16 residues in the CDR3. V was trimmed by 3 bases and J by 2 bases, leaving 16 bases between them. CDR3 protein: CASSQFLGQANYGYTF. CDR3 in DNA: TGCGCCAGCAGCCAGTTTCTCGGGCAGGCGAACTATGGCTACACCTTC.

This clone was seen only once. The chain links TRBV30 to TRBJ1-5; D is unresolved. V dropped 6 bases and J dropped 2 bases, with 11 bases sitting between them. Looked up from germline, CDR1 is GTSNPN and CDR2 is SVGIG (reference sequence). The CDR3 has 13 residues. DNA of the CDR3: TGTGCCTGTTCGCCGGGAGGCAATCAGCCCCAGCATTTT. Translation gives CACSPGGNQPQHF.

The V call is TRBV29-1, the J call TRBJ2-5; no clear D. Trimming left V 7 bases short and J 0 bases short, with 12 bases between. The CDR3 is 13 amino acids. The germline V gene encodes CDR1 SQVTM and CDR2 ANQGSEA. CDR3 bases: TGCAGCGCTCCAGGACGGTACCAAGAGACCCAGTACTTC. Amino acid sequence: CSAPGRYQETQYF.

The chain recombines TRBV28 with TRBJ2-7; 8 bases map to TRBD2. Germline V gives CDR1 MDHEN, CDR2 SYDVKM. This CDR3 is 13 amino acids long. The trim removed 9 bases at V and 2 bases at J, leaving 6 bases unmatched. The CDR3 spells CASKLAATYEQYF. CDR3 nucleotide sequence: TGTGCCAGTAAACTAGCGGCTACCTACGAGCAGTACTTC.